This TCR beta chain was identified during a study of blood T cell repertoires in COVID-19. As for the study in general: Italy, Spain and the United States were the sources of the convalescent and acute COVID-19 samples. T cells, B-cell-depleted T cells, or PBMCs provided the cDNA or gDNA that served as material.

This clone has only one observation. Seattle-derived patients entered the study during active infection and were followed longitudinally. Original processing notes: Estimation of nucleated cell counts relied on the amplification of reference gene primers. Using immunoSEQ multiplex PCR, the repertoire was profiled, and TCRdb retains in-frame clones only, with some absent. The V and J calls and the clone size are those of that table, but D and trimming were determined from the DNA. The repertoire consists of over 200,000 clones, with 85% to 90% occurring once and the leading ten covering 11%. V shed 5 bases and J shed 0 bases, with 12 bases lying between them. The CDR3 extends over 15 amino acids. Looked up from germline, CDR1 is SGHTS and CDR2 is YDEGEE.

This sequence originates from a man aged 50 to 59 with COVID-19, enrolled during active disease. The source material was peripheral blood. This chain uses TRBV5-8 with TRBJ1-5; D call uncertain. DNA for the CDR3: TGTGCCAGCAGTAAAAGGCGGATTAGCAATCAGCCCCAGCATTTT. Translated: CASSKRRISNQPQHF. The full variable domain, its missing parts supplied by reference TRBV5-8 and TRBJ1-5, is EAGVTQSPTHLIKTRGQQATLRCSPISGHTSVYWYQQALGLGLQFLLWYDEGEERNRGNFPPRFSGRQFPNYSSELNVNALELEDSALYLCASSKRRISNQPQHFGDGTRLSIL.